The 9 T cell receptor beta chains below were found in one sample sequenced in a study of T cells in Graves' hyperthyroidism and ophthalmopathy. RNA transcripts served as the template for amplifying TCR beta CDR3 regions. First-round RT-PCR with HTBI primers amplified the TCR CDR3 region. MiXCR, applied by TCRdb to the multiplex PCR reads, yields one record per CDR3 protein. The sample shows roughly 740,000 distinct CDR3 sequences, about 17% of them seen only once. Sequencing used blood. These receptors were obtained from a man aged 18 to 29 with Graves' hyperthyroidism.

This clonotype turned up a few times. The chain uses TRBV12-3 or TRBV12-4 and TRBJ2-2; TRBD2 aligns across 12 bases. V lost 2 bases, J lost 5 bases, and 9 bases stayed unmatched. The CDR3 runs 18 residues. This chain's CDR3 is CASSLRESLAGGTGELFF. CDR3 DNA sequence: TGTGCCAGCAGTTTACGGGAGTCGCTAGCGGGAGGGACCGGGGAGCTGTTTTTT.

There are many counts of this clonotype. The V gene is TRBV2, the J gene TRBJ1-5, with 7 bases that match TRBD1. The CDR3 is 16 residues long. Per germline, CDR1 SNHLY and CDR2 FYNNEI. V dropped 3 bases and J dropped 1; count of bases not matched to a gene: 6. The CDR3 region is CASSDQGGGSNQPQHF. In DNA, the CDR3 is TGTGCCAGCAGTGATCAGGGGGGAGGAAGCAATCAGCCCCAGCATTTT.

This clonotype was counted ten times or more. The rearrangement links TRBV6-1 to TRBJ2-1; 8 nucleotides align to TRBD1. This CDR3 has 14 residues. Trimming cost V 5 bases and J 8 bases; bases outside gene matches: 8. In germline, CDR1 is MNHNS, CDR2 SASEGT. DNA for the CDR3: TGTGCCAGCAGTCAGGACAGGGTCTGGGATGAGCAGTTCTTC. Its protein product is CASSQDRVWDEQFF.

This clonotype was seen ten or more times. The chain couples TRBV7-9 to TRBJ2-1; TRBD2 matches 7 bases. The germline CDR1 and CDR2 sequences are SEHNR and FQNEAQ (reference sequence). Trimming at V came to 4 bases and at J to 4 bases, leaving 4 bases not matched to a gene. This CDR3 region has 14 residues. CDR3 in amino acids: CASSYTSDYNEQFF. DNA of the CDR3: TGTGCCAGCAGCTATACTAGCGATTACAATGAGCAGTTCTTC. The full variable domain, rest sourced from reference TRBV7-9 and TRBJ2-1, is DTGVSQNPRHKITKRGQNVTFRCDPISEHNRLYWYRQTLGQGPEFLTYFQNEAQLEKSRLLSDRFSAERPKGSFSTLEIQRTEQGDSAMYLCASSYTSDYNEQFFGPGTRLTVL.

At least ten counts were recorded for this clonotype. This chain links TRBV28 with TRBJ2-7; TRBD1 agrees at 7 bases. Germline lookup yields CDR1 MDHEN and CDR2 SYDVKM. J was trimmed by 0 bases and V by 5 bases; bases with no gene match: 4. The CDR3 is 14 residues long. In nucleotides, the CDR3 is TGTGCCAGCAGTCAGACAGGGTTCTCCTACGAGCAGTACTTC. Amino acid sequence: CASSQTGFSYEQYF.

In this sample, this clonotype turned up many times. This sequence joins TRBV7-8 and TRBJ2-1; possibly TRBD2 for D (6 bases). CDR1 SGHVS and CDR2 FQNEAQ come from the germline V gene. V was clipped by 7 bases and J by 0 bases, with 22 bases between them. The CDR3 runs 18 residues. CDR3 amino acids: CASTGEAGSFSSYNEQFF. As DNA, the CDR3 is TGTGCCAGCACGGGAGAGGCGGGGTCCTTCAGCTCCTACAATGAGCAGTTCTTC.

This clonotype was picked up a small number of times. Here the CDR3 reads CASSYGDTNNEQFF. The DNA of the CDR3 is TGTGCCAGCAGTTACGGGGACACAAACAATGAGCAGTTCTTC. The chain is built from TRBV6-2 or TRBV6-3 and TRBJ2-1; weak D call: TRBD1 (6 bases). Germline V CDR1 and CDR2: MNHEY, SVGEGT. The CDR3 loop spans 14 amino acids. Between the trimmed V and J ends, which lost 2 bases and 5 bases, there was a span of 10 bases.

This clonotype was recorded once. A much more abundant neighbour one base away suggests this may be a read error. V is TRBV29-1 and J is TRBJ2-7, with TRBD1 as a possible D gene (5 bases). Germline CDR1 reads SQVTM; CDR2 reads ANQGSEA. The CDR3 totals 13 residues. The CDR3, as DNA: TGCAGCGTTGAAGACAGGGAAGCCTACGAGCTGTACTTC. Its protein product is CSVEDREAYELYF.

The CDR3 DNA reads as TGTGCCAGCAAGCTTTCCGGGACTGACCCTTGGAGGTCTGGAAACACCATATATTTT. This encodes CASKLSGTDPWRSGNTIYF. V and J are TRBV12-3 or TRBV12-4 and TRBJ1-3, with D possibly being TRBD1 (5 bases). The CDR3 spans 19 residues. V lost 7 bases and J lost 1, with 26 bases in between.